One and the same sample provided the 10 T cell receptor beta chains below, sequenced in a study of OX40 agonist ivuxolimab in advanced cancers. Data came from immunoSEQ multiplex PCR; TCRdb stores just in-frame clones and leaves some out. The profile shows fewer than 80,000 clones, about 91% of them singletons. Source: CD4+ or CD8+ T cells sorted from blood, taken in a trial of the OX40 agonist ivuxolimab. These receptors came from an adult with an advanced solid tumor such as melanoma, head and neck, liver or kidney cancer.

CDR3 in DNA: TGTGCCAGCAGTAAACCGGGAGTTGAGACCCAGTACTTC. This encodes CASSKPGVETQYF. This chain joins TRBV25-1 and TRBJ2-5; D is possibly TRBD2 (6 bases). This CDR3 spans 13 amino acids. Germline assignment: CDR1 MGHDK and CDR2 SYGVNS. Trimming pared 5 bases from V and 5 bases from J, leaving 12 bases between.

This sequence joins TRBV15 and TRBJ1-4; D is undetermined. The CDR3 spans 13 residues. Deletions cut 3 bases from V and 6 bases from J, with 8 bases between. Germline loops: CDR1 LNHNV, CDR2 YYDKDF (reference sequence). The CDR3 spells CATSSGGDEKLFF. CDR3 bases: TGTGCCACCAGCAGTGGCGGGGATGAAAAACTGTTTTTT.

This clone was counted once. The genes are TRBV2 and TRBJ2-4; D is perhaps TRBD1 or TRBD2 (6 bases each). Germline lookup yields CDR1 SNHLY and CDR2 FYNNEI. This CDR3 comprises 21 residues. V shed 2 bases and J shed 1 base, with 27 bases lying between them. CDR3 DNA: TGTGCCAGCAGTGAAAGGGGCGGGCAGGGGAGGCTAAACTTGGCCAAAAACATTCAGTACTTC. Protein product: CASSERGGQGRLNLAKNIQYF.

This clone showed up just once. An end of the junction differs from the germline gene, which may be a read error. This sequence joins TRBV29-1 and TRBJ1-4; 8 nucleotides line up with TRBD1. CDR3 length: 13 amino acids. Germline CDR1 SQVTM, CDR2 ANQGSEA. The CDR3 sequence: CSVEWDRTTGHIF. Written as DNA, the CDR3 is TGCAGCGTTGAGTGGGACAGGACGACAGGTCACATCTTT.

The chain carries TRBV29-1 and TRBJ2-2; no clear D gene. Germline loops: CDR1 SQVTM, CDR2 ANQGSEA. V lost 4 bases to trimming and J lost 4 bases, with 13 bases between them. The CDR3 consists of 14 residues. CDR3 residues: CSVVVATTTGELFF. CDR3 nucleotide sequence: TGCAGCGTTGTGGTGGCTACGACCACCGGGGAGCTGTTTTTT.

The J gene is TRBJ1-2, the V gene TRBV19, with D unclear. Between the trimmed V and J ends, which lost 6 bases and 5 bases, there was a span of 16 bases. Germline CDR1 and CDR2: LNHDA and SQIVND (reference sequence). The CDR3 consists of 14 residues. The chain's CDR3 is CASRNPGEVYGYTF. The CDR3 bases are TGTGCCAGTAGGAATCCGGGTGAGGTATATGGCTACACCTTC.

The V gene is TRBV2, the J gene TRBJ2-5, with TRBD2 matching over 7 bases. Trimming cost V 1 base and J 5 bases; bases outside gene matches: 7. Germline V gene data show CDR1 as SNHLY and CDR2 as FYNNEI. This CDR3 region has 15 residues. The CDR3 DNA is TGTGCCAGCAGTGAAGGCGGGAGCCCCATTGAGACCCAGTACTTC. Its protein product is CASSEGGSPIETQYF. The full variable domain, rest sourced from reference TRBV2 and TRBJ2-5, is EPEVTQTPSHQVTQMGQEVILRCVPISNHLYFYWYRQILGQKVEFLVSFYNNEISEKSEIFDDQFSVERPDGSNFTLKIRSTKLEDSAMYFCASSEGGSPIETQYFGPGTRLLVL.

The CDR3 loop is CASSYSRAAEEGYTF. The CDR3 DNA sequence: TGTGCCAGCAGTTACTCGAGGGCCGCGGAGGAAGGCTACACCTTC. The rearrangement uses TRBV6-5 and TRBJ1-2, with D unresolved. Between the trimmed V and J ends, which lost 0 bases and 8 bases, there was a span of 16 bases. Germline CDR1 is MNHEY and CDR2 is SVGAGI. The CDR3 is 15 amino acids.

V usage is TRBV27 and J usage is TRBJ1-1, with 8 bases fitting TRBD1. Germline trimming cut 9 bases from V and 7 bases from J; bases unmatched to any gene: 16. CDR3 length equals 15 residues. CDR1 and CDR2 from the germline V gene are MNHEY and SMNVEV (reference sequence). CDR3 in amino acids: CASKKMTGDHVEAFF. For the CDR3, the DNA is TGTGCCAGTAAGAAGATGACAGGGGATCATGTTGAAGCTTTCTTT.

This chain uses TRBV21-1 with TRBJ1-6; the D call of TRBD1 is as the table states it, not checked on the DNA. TRBV21-1 counts as a pseudogene. The CDR3 sequence is 23 residues long. CDR3 bases: TGTGCCAGCAGCAAAGGGATCCCCGGGACAGGGGGCAAAGAGGTCTCCTATAATTCACCCCTCCACTTT. It is translated as CASSKGIPGTGGKEVSYNSPLHF.